This TCR beta chain appears in the sequencing data of a study of blood T cell repertoires in COVID-19 (dated by TCRdb to the early 2020s). About the full investigation: Samples covering the acute and convalescent phases of COVID-19 were provided by collaborators in the United States, Italy and Spain. The material from the prospective study consisted of cDNA or gDNA derived from T cells, B-cell-depleted T cells, or PBMCs. Deeply sampled blood TCRbeta repertoires from subjects exposed to, actively infected with, or recovered from COVID-19 were included in the dataset. A freely available public database, intended as a resource for researchers studying the immune response to SARS-CoV-2, is where the repertoires were released. The samples were drawn from two sources: the first 160 participants of the ongoing ImmuneRACE study, and fewer than 1,500 subjects contributed by 6 global collaborators. Sample metadata almost always included a de-identified subject ID, COVID-19 status, age in years and sex. HLA class I and class II types, where available, came from metadata supplied by the sample provider rather than from assay-based typing.

Each collaborating institution followed its own protocols to collect whole blood in K2EDTA tubes. For TCRbeta analysis, collaborator samples were shipped as frozen whole blood, as isolated PBMCs, or as DNA extracted from either sample type. Including cysteine and phenylalanine, the CDR3 has 18 amino acids. The kept DNA is CDR3 alone, 54 bases in frame from the first base. The germline V gene (reference sequence) sets CDR1 to LNHDA and CDR2 to SQIVND. The immunoSEQ Assay, a bias-controlled multiplex PCR, was used to amplify TCRbeta CDR3 regions from genomic DNA. The original pipeline was this. The number of nucleated cells in each sample was estimated from the amplification of reference gene primers within the assay. Sequence reads were collapsed and filtered to measure the absolute abundance of every unique TCRbeta CDR3 rearrangement. For each sample, productive Simpson clonality was calculated as the square root of Simpson's diversity index over productive rearrangements. TCRdb stores this immuneACCESS table with in-frame sequences only. Part of the clones is absent; in the studies checked, under half of the shortfall reflects unresolved V genes, and no reason is known for the rest. V, J and clone size reflect that table, while D and trimming were determined from the DNA. For this sample there are about 55,000 clones; more than 70% appear just once. In total, the top ten clones hold 8.5% of the sample.

Findings and caveats that apply to the study as a whole: How much clinical and demographic metadata was included differed by source and by participant, and the metadata was provided uncurated.

To note about this clone: The antigen it recognizes is unknown. The junction departs from the called germline gene at one end, perhaps through a read error.

This sequence uses TRBV19 and TRBJ2-1, and 10 junction bases match TRBD2. This clonotype was obtained from a man between 60 and 75 years old with active COVID-19. Sequencing was done on a sample of peripheral blood. The CDR3 region: CASNGGTSVLNLYNGQFF. Read as DNA, the sequence is TGTGCCAGTAATGGGGGGACTAGCGTTCTCAACCTTTACAATGGGCAGTTCTTC.